This T cell receptor (beta chain) was identified in a study of blood T cell repertoires in COVID-19. On the study more broadly: Specimens from acute and convalescent COVID-19 originated in the United States, Italy and Spain. PBMCs, B-cell-depleted T cells, or T cells provided the cDNA or gDNA that made up the material.

Authors' processing steps: Amplification of reference gene primers was used by the study to estimate nucleated cell counts. Profiling relied on immunoSEQ multiplex PCR, and the TCRdb table lists in-frame clones only, not all of them. That table supplies the V and J calls and clone size; D and trimming were determined from the DNA. The table includes 200,000 to 250,000 clones, around three quarters detected once. With regard to this clone: Other nucleotide sequences in the sample specify the same CDR3.

The V gene's germline CDR1 is SGHRS and CDR2 YFSETQ. The CDR3 covers 14 residues. V trimming: 3 bases; J trimming: 5 bases; junction bases outside the gene matches: 2. The clonotype originates from a woman aged 70-85 years with acute or convalescent COVID-19. The gene calls are TRBV5-1 and TRBJ2-2; 9 bases agree with TRBD1. The source material was peripheral blood. This CDR3 is CASSSGQGTGELFF. CDR3 nucleotide sequence: TGCGCCAGCAGCTCTGGACAGGGGACCGGGGAGCTGTTTTTT.